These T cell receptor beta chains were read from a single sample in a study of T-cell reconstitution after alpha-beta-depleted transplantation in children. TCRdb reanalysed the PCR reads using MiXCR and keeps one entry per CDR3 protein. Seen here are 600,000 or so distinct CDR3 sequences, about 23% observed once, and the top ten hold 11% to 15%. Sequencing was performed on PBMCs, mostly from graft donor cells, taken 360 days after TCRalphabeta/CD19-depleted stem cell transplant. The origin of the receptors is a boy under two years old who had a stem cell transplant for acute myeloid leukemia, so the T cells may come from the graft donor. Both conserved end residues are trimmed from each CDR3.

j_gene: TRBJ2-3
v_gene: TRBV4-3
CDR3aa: ASSQRGLTTDTQY

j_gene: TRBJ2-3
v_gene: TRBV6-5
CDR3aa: ASSYDGTDTQY

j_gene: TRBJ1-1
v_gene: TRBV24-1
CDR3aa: ATSDSLGRDTEAF

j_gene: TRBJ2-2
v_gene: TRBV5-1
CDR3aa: ASSSDPYSGYPGELF

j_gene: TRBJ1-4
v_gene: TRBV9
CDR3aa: ASSLRGDRSNEKLF

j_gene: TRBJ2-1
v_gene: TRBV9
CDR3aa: ASSVDTINYNEQF

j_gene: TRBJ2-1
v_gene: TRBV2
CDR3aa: ASKVRTGLYNEQF

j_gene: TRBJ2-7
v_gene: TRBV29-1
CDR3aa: SVEGQETYEQY

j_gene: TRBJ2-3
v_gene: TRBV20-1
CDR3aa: SVPRRGGLGDTQY

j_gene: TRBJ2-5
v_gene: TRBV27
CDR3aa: ASSTGLAGAETQY

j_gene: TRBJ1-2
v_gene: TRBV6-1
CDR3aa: ASRTDRVEGYT

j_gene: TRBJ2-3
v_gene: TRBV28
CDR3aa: ASSSPPVEGPDTQY

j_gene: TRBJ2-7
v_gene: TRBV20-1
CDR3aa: SARDRDRVYEQY

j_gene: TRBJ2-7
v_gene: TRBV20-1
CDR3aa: SVKDRGNPYEQY

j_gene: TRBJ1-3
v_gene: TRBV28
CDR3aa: ATTIGGNTIY

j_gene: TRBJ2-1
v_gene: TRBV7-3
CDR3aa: ASSPQPFGTSGNNEQF

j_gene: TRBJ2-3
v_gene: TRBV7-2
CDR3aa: ASSSRQGDTQY

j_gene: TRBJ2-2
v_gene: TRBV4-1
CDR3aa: ASSQDRRDRVFTGELF

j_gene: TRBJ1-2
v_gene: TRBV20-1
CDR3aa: SAAPSYGYT

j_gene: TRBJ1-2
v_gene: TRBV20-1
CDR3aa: SAQDRPRHGYT

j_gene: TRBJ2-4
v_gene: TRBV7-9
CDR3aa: ASSLGFPVNIQY

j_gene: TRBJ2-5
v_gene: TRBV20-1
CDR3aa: SARAALAVGETQY

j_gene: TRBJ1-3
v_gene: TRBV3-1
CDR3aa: ASSQDPELKGNTIY

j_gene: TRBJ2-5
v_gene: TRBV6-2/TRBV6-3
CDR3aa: ASRPTGGGETQY

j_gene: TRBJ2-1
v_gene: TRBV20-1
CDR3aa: SLPGLPYNEQF

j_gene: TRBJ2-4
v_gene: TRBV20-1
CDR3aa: SARVHFTSGVGWTKNIQY

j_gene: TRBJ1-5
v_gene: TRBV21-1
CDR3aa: ASSKAPGGEEQPQH

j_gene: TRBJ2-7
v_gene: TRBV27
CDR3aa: ASSLSSGWSGSYEQY

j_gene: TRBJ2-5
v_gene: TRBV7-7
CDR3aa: ASSFGQGLRETQY

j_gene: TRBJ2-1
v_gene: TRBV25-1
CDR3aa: ASSDFGAGDGVYNEQF

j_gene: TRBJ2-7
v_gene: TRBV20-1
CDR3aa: SANTPGQSHYEQY

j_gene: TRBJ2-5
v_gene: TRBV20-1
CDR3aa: SASREPGETQY

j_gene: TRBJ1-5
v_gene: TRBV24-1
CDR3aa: ATSDLQTDQPQH

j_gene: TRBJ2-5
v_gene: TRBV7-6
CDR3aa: ASSPGPRYQETQY

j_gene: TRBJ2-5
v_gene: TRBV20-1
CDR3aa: SATGAETQY

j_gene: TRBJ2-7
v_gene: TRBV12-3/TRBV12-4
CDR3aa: ASSLSELGYSYEQY

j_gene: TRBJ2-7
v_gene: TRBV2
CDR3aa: ASSEIRVRVDEQY

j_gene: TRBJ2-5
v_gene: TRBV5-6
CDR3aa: ASSRPGQGEGGQETQY

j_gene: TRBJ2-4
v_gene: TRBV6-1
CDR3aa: ASRGTGAKNIQY

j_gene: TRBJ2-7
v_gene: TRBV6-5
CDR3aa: ASRPTKGNYEQY

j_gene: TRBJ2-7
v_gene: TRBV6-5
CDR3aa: ASSYSNRASAAYEQY

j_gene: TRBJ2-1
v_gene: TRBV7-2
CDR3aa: ASSFDRDGEQF

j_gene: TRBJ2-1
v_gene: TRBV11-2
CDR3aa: ASSFYGAGDEQF

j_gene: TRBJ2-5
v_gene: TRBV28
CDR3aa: ASSSGRGVYSQY

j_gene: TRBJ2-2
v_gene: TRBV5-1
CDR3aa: ASRNPNTGELF

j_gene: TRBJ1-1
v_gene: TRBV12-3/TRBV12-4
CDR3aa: ASSFGGTAF

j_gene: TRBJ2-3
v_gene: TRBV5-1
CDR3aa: ASSPRGTGTDTQY

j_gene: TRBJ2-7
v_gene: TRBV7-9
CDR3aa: ASSETATHSYEQY

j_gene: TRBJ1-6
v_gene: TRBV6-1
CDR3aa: ASSPAWGNSPLH

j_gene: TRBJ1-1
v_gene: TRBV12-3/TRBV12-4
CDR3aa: ASSTHRGNTEAF

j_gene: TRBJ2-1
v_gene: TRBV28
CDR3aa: ASSLPGSPSQVEQF

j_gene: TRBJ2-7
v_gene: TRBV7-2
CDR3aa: ASSLEANPYEQY

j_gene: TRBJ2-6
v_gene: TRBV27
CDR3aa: ASSPDEVGANVLT

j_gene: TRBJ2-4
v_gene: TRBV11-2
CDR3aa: ASSLVFGSLAKNIQY

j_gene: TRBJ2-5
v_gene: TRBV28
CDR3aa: ASSLATEETQY